Sequencing of this T cell receptor beta chain was carried out in a study of response to subunit inactivated influenza vaccine. Points from the study as a whole: Authors suggested few new T cells are recruited by each seasonal influenza vaccination.

One entry per CDR3 protein, called by TCRdb with MiXCR from the RT-PCR reads. The table records 400,000 to 650,000 distinct CDR3 sequences, roughly 7.6% of them present only once. This clonotype came up many times. The antigen is undetermined. V lost 6 bases, J lost 5 bases, and 7 bases stayed unmatched. The germline gives CDR1 DFQATT, CDR2 SNEGSKA (reference sequence). The CDR3 sequence is 14 residues long. This clonotype originated in a man aged 50-75 years who received an inactivated influenza vaccine. This chain links TRBV20-1 with TRBJ2-5; 12 bases line up with TRBD1. The specimen was PBMCs from blood, collected less than 30 months after vaccination. The CDR3 reads CSAGGQGAFETQYF. In nucleotides, the CDR3 is TGCAGTGCGGGGGGACAGGGGGCTTTTGAGACCCAGTACTTC.